The T cell receptor beta chain under discussion was sequenced for a study of cytomegalovirus exposure and HLA in healthy donors. The CDR3 is 16 amino acids. Germline V lookup: CDR1 KGHSH, CDR2 LQKENI. J was trimmed by 5 bases and V by 0 bases; bases with no gene match: 7. Vbeta (60) and Jbeta (13) primers were used in the PCR. Some clones are missing from TCRdb's copy, which holds only in-frame ones; the method was immunoSEQ multiplex PCR. The sample holds some 110,000 clones. The receptor's source is a man aged 35 to 55 in good health and CMV-seropositive. This sequence joins TRBV18 and TRBJ2-1, with 7 bases that match TRBD2. Sequencing was carried out using PBMCs. The CDR3 coding sequence is TGTGCCAGCTCACCACCGAGAGCGGGACGAAACAATGAGCAGTTCTTC. This gives the protein CASSPPRAGRNNEQFF. Supplemented by reference TRBV18 and TRBJ2-1, the full variable domain reads NAGVMQNPRHLVRRRGQEARLRCSPMKGHSHVYWYRQLPEEGLKFMVYLQKENIIDESGMPKERFSAEFPKEGPSILRIQQVVRGDSAAYFCASSPPRAGRNNEQFFGPGTRLTVL.